This entry concerns a single TCR beta chain. This CDR3 region has 13 residues. As handled by the study authors: Estimated nucleated cell counts came from reference gene primer amplification. The protocol was immunoSEQ multiplex PCR, while the TCRdb copy is restricted to in-frame clones and leaves out a portion. D and trimming come from the DNA, and the V and J calls and clone size come from that table. The table includes around 170,000 clones, more than 65% detected once. The entry originates in a study of blood T cell repertoires in COVID-19. Study information: From the United States, Italy and Spain came samples of acute and convalescent COVID-19. The analysed material was cDNA or gDNA that came from T cells, B-cell-depleted T cells, or PBMCs.

The sequencing input was peripheral blood. This rearrangement joins TRBV21-1 to TRBJ1-2; the table's D call TRBD1 went unverified against the DNA. TRBV21-1 constitutes a pseudogene. The receptor's source is a woman of 80 years or more with acute or convalescent COVID-19. The CDR3 sequence: CASSPRGGYGYTF. The CDR3 region has the DNA TGTGCCAGCAGCCCTCGAGGGGGTTATGGCTACACCTTC.